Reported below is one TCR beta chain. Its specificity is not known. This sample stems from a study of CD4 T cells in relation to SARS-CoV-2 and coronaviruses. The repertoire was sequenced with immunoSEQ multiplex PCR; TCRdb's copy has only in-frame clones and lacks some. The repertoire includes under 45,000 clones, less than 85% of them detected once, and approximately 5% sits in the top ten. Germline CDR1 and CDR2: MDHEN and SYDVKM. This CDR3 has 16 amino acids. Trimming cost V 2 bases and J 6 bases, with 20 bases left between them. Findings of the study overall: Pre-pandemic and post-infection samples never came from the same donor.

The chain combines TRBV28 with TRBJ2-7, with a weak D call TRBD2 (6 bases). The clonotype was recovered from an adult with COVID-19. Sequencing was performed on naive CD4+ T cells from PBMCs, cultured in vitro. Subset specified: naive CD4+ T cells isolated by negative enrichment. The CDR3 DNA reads TGTGCCAGCAGTTTAATCCAGCTAGCGATGGGTCCCGAGCAGTACTTC. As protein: CASSLIQLAMGPEQYF. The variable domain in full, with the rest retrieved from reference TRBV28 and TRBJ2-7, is DVKVTQSSRYLVKRTGEKVFLECVQDMDHENMFWYRQDPGLGLRLIYFSYDVKMKEKGDIPEGYSVSREKKERFSLILESASTNQTSMYLCASSLIQLAMGPEQYFGPGTRLTVT.